Below are 25 T cell receptor beta chains sequenced from a single sample in a study of regulatory T cells in long-lasting Graves disease. With iRepertoire HTBI primers and Arm-PCR of CDR3 regions, TCR beta libraries were built. TCRdb re-called the multiplex PCR reads with MiXCR, one entry per CDR3 protein. The table records 250,000 or so distinct CDR3 sequences, 20% of them present only once. Time point defined: newly diagnosed GD, antithyroid drugs for less than 3 months. With RNA extracted from PBMCs as input, the TCR library was made. Source: peripheral blood mononuclear cells (PBMCs), taken at new diagnosis, from a patient treated with antithyroid drugs. These receptors all come from a female donor with Graves disease.

At least ten counts were recorded for this clonotype. V is TRBV7-8 and J is TRBJ2-3; D gene unclear. V was pared by 6 bases and J by 2 bases, with 6 bases between. The CDR3 is made up of 12 amino acids. From germline, CDR1 is SGHVS and CDR2 FQNEAQ. The CDR3 reads CASRGFTDTQYF. CDR3 coding DNA: TGTGCCAGCAGAGGTTTCACAGATACGCAGTATTTT. Full variable domain (missing parts from reference TRBV7-8 and TRBJ2-3): GAGVSQSPRYKVAKRGQDVALRCDPISGHVSLFWYQQALGQGPEFLTYFQNEAQLDKSGLPSDRFFAERPEGSVSTLKIQRTQQEDSAVYLCASRGFTDTQYFGPGTRLTVL.

The chain links TRBV29-1 to TRBJ1-2, with 7 bases that match TRBD1. Per germline, CDR1 SQVTM and CDR2 ANQGSEA. The CDR3 contains 9 residues. The CDR3 DNA reads TGCGCGACAGGGCGAGGCTACACCTTC. Translated: CATGRGYTF. The full variable domain, in which reference TRBV29-1 and TRBJ1-2 provide the parts outside the CDR3, is SAVISQKPSRDICQRGTSLTIQCQVDSQVTMMFWYRQQPGQSLTLIATANQGSEATYESGFVIDKFPISRPNLTFSTLTVSNMSPEDSSIYLCATGRGYTFGSGTRLTVV.

In its sample, this clonotype was seen many times. The chain combines TRBV12-3 or TRBV12-4 with TRBJ1-5; possible D gene TRBD1, 6 bases. V dropped 6 bases and J dropped 0 bases, with 9 bases sitting between them. The CDR3 extends over 14 amino acids. This CDR3 is CASSFRGSNQPQHF. The DNA for the CDR3 is TGTGCCAGCAGCTTCAGGGGTAGCAATCAGCCCCAGCATTTT.

In its sample, this clonotype was seen many times. The rearrangement joins TRBV27 to TRBJ2-7; a weak D match, TRBD2 (5 bases). The CDR3 runs to 14 residues. CDR1 is MNHEY, CDR2 SMNVEV, per germline (reference sequence). With 2 bases removed from V and 3 bases from J, the gap between germline ends came to 11 bases. CDR3 DNA: TGTGCCAGCAGTTTAAAACGGGGAGACTACGAGCAGTACTTC. It encodes CASSLKRGDYEQYF.

This clonotype was counted at least ten times. V gene TRBV20-1 combines with J gene TRBJ2-3, with D maybe TRBD2 (6 bases). V lost 5 bases to trimming and J lost 6 bases, with 12 bases between them. In germline, CDR1 is DFQATT, CDR2 SNEGSKA (reference sequence). CDR3 length equals 12 residues. In DNA form, the CDR3 reads TGCAGTGCTCCGTTTGGGGGGGATACGCAGTATTTT. It yields the protein CSAPFGGDTQYF.

This clonotype was picked up many times. This chain joins TRBV15 and TRBJ1-3; the D is unclear. Per the germline V gene, CDR1 is LNHNV and CDR2 is YYDKDF (reference sequence). V dropped 5 bases and J dropped 8 bases, with 13 bases sitting between them. The length of the CDR3 is 13 residues. Written as DNA, the CDR3 is TGTGCCACCAGCCCCACAAATTCAGACACCATATATTTT. Protein sequence: CATSPTNSDTIYF.

Comments on this clonotype: A read error is the likely source, as a far larger clone sits one nucleotide away. The conserved closing phenylalanine or tryptophan is absent in this CDR3, likely reflecting a read error. The chain has TRBV7-3 and TRBJ2-2, with TRBD1 as a possible D gene (5 bases). The CDR3 spans 15 residues. V lost 5 bases to trimming and J lost 1 base, with 11 bases between them. Germline-derived CDR1 and CDR2 are SGHTA and FQGTGA. CDR3 loop: CASSPRQKNTGELFL. CDR3 sequence (DNA): TGTGCCAGCAGCCCGAGACAGAAGAACACCGGGGAGCTGTTTCTT.

This chain links TRBV3-1 with TRBJ2-7; possibly TRBD1 for D (6 bases). V was clipped by 1 base and J by 3 bases, with 10 bases between them. Germline V gene sequence: CDR1 LGHDT, CDR2 YNNKEL (reference sequence). The CDR3 has 14 amino acids. CDR3 in amino acids: CASSQAGHGYEQYF. The DNA for the CDR3 is TGTGCCAGCAGCCAAGCGGGACACGGCTACGAGCAGTACTTC.

To note about this clonotype: A far larger clone is off by one base, so a read error is likely. CDR3 coding DNA: TGTGCCAGCAACCTGACCCGGGGGACTTATGGCTACACCTTC. Translated: CASNLTRGTYGYTF. This sequence joins TRBV28 and TRBJ1-2, with TRBD1 as a possible D gene (5 bases). The V gene's germline CDR1 is MDHEN and CDR2 SYDVKM. Trimming cost V 7 bases and J 5 bases, with 17 bases left between them. The CDR3 is made up of 14 amino acids.

The sample holds many counts of this clonotype. The chain is built from TRBV7-2 and TRBJ2-2; possibly TRBD1 for D (5 bases). This CDR3 is 14 amino acids long. In germline, CDR1 is SGHTA, CDR2 FQGNSA. Trimming removed 1 base at V and 7 bases at J, with 10 bases between. CDR3 sequence reads: CASSLVSGNGELFF. CDR3 DNA sequence: TGTGCCAGCAGCTTAGTGTCAGGGAACGGGGAGCTGTTTTTT.

The rearrangement links TRBV7-3 to TRBJ2-3, with 7 bases that match TRBD2. Losses at the gene ends were 3 bases for V and 0 bases for J; bases not matched to a gene: 9. Looked up from germline, CDR1 is SGHTA and CDR2 is FQGTGA. The CDR3 length is 17 residues. The CDR3 DNA follows: TGTGCCAGCAGCTTGGGGGGGACTGCTTCTAGCACAGATACGCAGTATTTT. Protein product: CASSLGGTASSTDTQYF.

This clonotype came up many times. The V and J genes are TRBV7-8 and TRBJ2-5; the match to TRBD1 covers 7 bases. The trim removed 2 bases at V and 4 bases at J, leaving 7 bases unmatched. This CDR3 is 15 amino acids long. Looked up from germline, CDR1 is SGHVS and CDR2 is FQNEAQ. CDR3 nucleotides: TGTGCCAGCAGCTTACCTCGACAGGGAAGAGAGACCCAGTACTTC. Its protein product is CASSLPRQGRETQYF.

Many counts were recorded for this clonotype. The chain couples TRBV6-2 or TRBV6-3 to TRBJ1-2; D is undetermined. CDR3 length equals 15 residues. The germline V gene has CDR1 MNHEY and CDR2 SVGEGT. Trimming left V 2 bases short and J 0 bases short, with 10 bases between. The CDR3 DNA is TGTGCCAGCAGTTACGGGCAGCCCGCTAACTATGGCTACACCTTC. Translating it yields CASSYGQPANYGYTF.

This clonotype was seen repeatedly, ten times or more. The V and J genes are TRBV6-4 and TRBJ1-6, with 9 bases aligning to TRBD1. The CDR3 contains 14 residues. Per germline, CDR1 MRHNA and CDR2 SNTAGT. Losses at the gene ends were 10 bases for V and 7 bases for J; bases not matched to a gene: 8. CDR3 sequence (DNA): TGTGCCACCGCCCGGGACAGGGTAAATTCACCCCTCCACTTT. It translates to CATARDRVNSPLHF.

This clonotype was counted many times. Written as DNA, the CDR3 is TGTGCCAGCTCACCCGTGCAGAGGGCCAACACTGAAGCTTTCTTT. This encodes CASSPVQRANTEAFF. This sequence joins TRBV18 and TRBJ1-1; D is ambiguous. This CDR3 contains 15 residues. The V gene lost 3 bases and the J gene lost 2 bases, with 13 bases spanning the gap. Per the germline V gene, CDR1 is KGHSH and CDR2 is LQKENI.

This clonotype was picked up many times. V and J are TRBV2 and TRBJ1-2; no reliable D call. Trimming left V 0 bases short and J 9 bases short, with 11 bases between. CDR3 length: 13 amino acids. Looked up from germline, CDR1 is SNHLY and CDR2 is FYNNEI. This CDR3 is CASSEAEGTRYTF. DNA of the CDR3: TGTGCCAGCAGTGAAGCGGAGGGTACGCGCTACACCTTC.

In its sample, this clonotype was seen a few times. The J gene is TRBJ1-2, the V gene TRBV7-9; 8 bases fit TRBD1. CDR1 and CDR2 from the germline V gene are SEHNR and FQNEAQ (reference sequence). This CDR3 is 13 amino acids long. Unmatched junction bases numbered 2, after V lost 4 bases and J lost 4 bases. CDR3 bases: TGTGCCAGCAGCTCGACAGGGGCCTATGGCTACACCTTC. The encoded protein is CASSSTGAYGYTF.

As to this clonotype: It is likely a read error: a sequence one base away is far more abundant. The chain links TRBV12-3 or TRBV12-4 to TRBJ2-1, with a weak D call TRBD1 (5 bases). Trimming cost V 6 bases and J 3 bases, with 15 bases left between them. The CDR3 totals 15 residues. The CDR3 sequence: CASRDRQSRYNEQFF. CDR3 DNA sequence: TGTGCCAGCAGGGATAGACAGTCCCGCTACAATGAGCAGTTCTTC.

Of note for this clonotype: Just one base apart from a much larger clone, this may be a read error. The chain carries TRBV10-3 and TRBJ1-2; possibly TRBD1 for D (5 bases). CDR1 ENHRY and CDR2 SYGVKD come from the germline V gene. The CDR3 has 17 amino acids. The ends were cut back, 0 bases at V and 7 bases at J, with 21 bases in the middle. The CDR3 is CAISESGRGLSFGGYTF. The CDR3 DNA is TGTGCCATCAGTGAGTCGGGACGGGGTCTATCTTTTGGTGGCTACACCTTC.

At least ten counts were recorded for this clonotype. V is TRBV10-3 and J is TRBJ2-1; 7 nucleotides align to TRBD2. CDR1 and CDR2 (germline): ENHRY, SYGVKD. Trimming at V came to 8 bases and at J to 7 bases, leaving 11 bases not matched to a gene. This CDR3 spans 14 amino acids. DNA of the CDR3: TGTGCCATCCGGGGCGGGGGAGGGGCGAATGAGCAGTTCTTC. Encoded protein: CAIRGGGGANEQFF.

This sequence joins TRBV27 and TRBJ2-2; tentatively, D is TRBD1 (6 bases). Germline V gene sequence: CDR1 MNHEY, CDR2 SMNVEV (reference sequence). The V end was cut by 5 bases, the J end by 4 bases, with 17 bases between. The CDR3 length is 16 residues. The CDR3 DNA is TGTGCCAGCAGTGTCCCACAGGGCTCGGGCACCGGGGAGCTGTTTTTT. This sequence encodes CASSVPQGSGTGELFF.

The chain carries TRBV7-2 and TRBJ2-1; D perhaps matches TRBD1 (6 bases). Between the trimmed V and J ends, which lost 3 bases and 8 bases, there was a span of 8 bases. Germline V CDR1 and CDR2: SGHTA, FQGNSA. This CDR3 is built from 12 residues. In nucleotides, the CDR3 is TGTGCCAGCAGCTTCAGGGGTGATGAGCAGTTCTTC. As protein: CASSFRGDEQFF.

The sample holds many counts of this clonotype. This rearrangement joins TRBV7-3 to TRBJ2-5; possibly TRBD2 for D (6 bases). Germline CDR1 is SGHTA and CDR2 is FQGTGA. CDR3 length: 15 amino acids. Trimming shortened V by 1 base and J by 1 base, and 10 bases separated the two germline ends. The CDR3 here is CASSLMAGPQETQYF. As DNA, the CDR3 is TGTGCCAGCAGCTTAATGGCGGGACCCCAAGAGACCCAGTACTTC.

The chain couples TRBV7-9 to TRBJ2-7; D is possibly TRBD1 (5 bases). V lost 6 bases and J lost 6, with 24 bases in between. CDR3 size: 16 residues. Germline loops: CDR1 SEHNR, CDR2 FQNEAQ (reference sequence). The CDR3 DNA follows: TGTGCCAGCAGTCAGAGGTTCGGGCAGGGTCTGGGCGAGCAGTACTTC. As protein: CASSQRFGQGLGEQYF. Based on the CDR3 plus reference TRBV7-9 and TRBJ2-7, the full variable domain is DTGVSQNPRHKITKRGQNVTFRCDPISEHNRLYWYRQTLGQGPEFLTYFQNEAQLEKSRLLSDRFSAERPKGSFSTLEIQRTEQGDSAMYLCASSQRFGQGLGEQYFGPGTRLTVT.

This chain links TRBV6-1 with TRBJ2-7, with D maybe TRBD1 (6 bases). The length of the CDR3 is 13 residues. The germline gives CDR1 MNHNS, CDR2 SASEGT. V was pared by 6 bases and J by 5 bases, with 14 bases between. The CDR3 bases are TGTGCCAGCAGACGACAGGTTCTGGACGAGCAGTACTTC. Translating gives CASRRQVLDEQYF.